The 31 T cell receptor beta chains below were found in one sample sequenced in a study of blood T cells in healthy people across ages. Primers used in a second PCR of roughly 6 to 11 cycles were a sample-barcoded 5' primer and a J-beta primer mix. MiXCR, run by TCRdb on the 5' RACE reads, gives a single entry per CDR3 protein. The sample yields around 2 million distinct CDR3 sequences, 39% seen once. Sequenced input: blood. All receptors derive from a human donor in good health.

For the CDR3, the DNA is TGTGCCAGCAATTACGAGGGGGAAGGCGAGCAGTACTTC. Protein: CASNYEGEGEQYF. The gene calls are TRBV7-2 and TRBJ2-4; tentatively, D is TRBD1 (6 bases). The J call could be wrong; TRBJ2-7 is a better fit for the DNA end. CDR1 is SGHTA and CDR2 is FQGNSA in the germline V gene. There are 13 residues in the CDR3.

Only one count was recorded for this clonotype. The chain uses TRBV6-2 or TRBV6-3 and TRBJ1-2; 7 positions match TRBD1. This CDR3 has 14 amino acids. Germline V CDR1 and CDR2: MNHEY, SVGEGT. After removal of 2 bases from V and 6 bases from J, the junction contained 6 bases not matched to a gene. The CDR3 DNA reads TGTGCCAGCAGTTACGAACAGGGGTTTCATGGCTACACCTTC. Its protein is CASSYEQGFHGYTF.

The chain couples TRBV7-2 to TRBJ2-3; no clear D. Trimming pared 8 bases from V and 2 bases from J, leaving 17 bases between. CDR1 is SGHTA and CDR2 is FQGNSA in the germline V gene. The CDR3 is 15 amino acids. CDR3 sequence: CASRPSTPFTDTQYF. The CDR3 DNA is TGTGCCAGCCGCCCCTCGACACCCTTCACAGATACGCAGTATTTT.

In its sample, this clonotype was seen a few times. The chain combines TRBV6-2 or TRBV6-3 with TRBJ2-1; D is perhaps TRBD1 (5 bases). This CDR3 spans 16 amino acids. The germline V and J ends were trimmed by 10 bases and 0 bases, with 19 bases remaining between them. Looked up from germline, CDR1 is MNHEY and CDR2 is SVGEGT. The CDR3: CATIRQLSSSYNEQFF. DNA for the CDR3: TGTGCCACTATAAGACAGTTATCGAGCTCCTACAATGAGCAGTTCTTC.

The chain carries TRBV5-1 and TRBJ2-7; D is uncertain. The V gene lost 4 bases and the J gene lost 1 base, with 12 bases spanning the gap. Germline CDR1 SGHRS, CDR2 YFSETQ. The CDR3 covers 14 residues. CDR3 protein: CASSPGTQSYEQYF. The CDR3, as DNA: TGCGCCAGCAGCCCTGGAACTCAATCCTACGAGCAGTACTTC.

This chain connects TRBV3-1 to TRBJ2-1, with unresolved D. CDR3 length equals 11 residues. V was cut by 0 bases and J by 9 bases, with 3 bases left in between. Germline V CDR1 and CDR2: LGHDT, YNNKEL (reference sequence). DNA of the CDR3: TGTGCCAGCAGCCAAGAAGTTGAGCAGTTCTTC. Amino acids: CASSQEVEQFF.

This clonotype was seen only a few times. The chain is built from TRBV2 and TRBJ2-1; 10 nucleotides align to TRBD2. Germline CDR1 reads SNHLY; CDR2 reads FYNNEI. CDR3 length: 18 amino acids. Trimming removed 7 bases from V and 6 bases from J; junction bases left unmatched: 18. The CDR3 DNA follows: TGTGCCAGCAACTTCAACGTCCGGGTAGCGGGGGGCTTCAATGAGCAGTTCTTC. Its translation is CASNFNVRVAGGFNEQFF.

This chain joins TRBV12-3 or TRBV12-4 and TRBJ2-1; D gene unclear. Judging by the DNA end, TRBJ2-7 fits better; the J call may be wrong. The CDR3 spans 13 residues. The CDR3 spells CASSLGLYNEQYF. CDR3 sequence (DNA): TGTGCCAGCAGTTTAGGGTTGTACAATGAGCAGTACTTC.

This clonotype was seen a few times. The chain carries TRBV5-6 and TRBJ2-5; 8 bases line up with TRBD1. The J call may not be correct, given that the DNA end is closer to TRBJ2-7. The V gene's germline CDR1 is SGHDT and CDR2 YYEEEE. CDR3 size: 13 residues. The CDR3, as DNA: TGTGCCAGCAGCGGACAGGGACTCTACGAGCAGTACTTC. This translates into CASSGQGLYEQYF.

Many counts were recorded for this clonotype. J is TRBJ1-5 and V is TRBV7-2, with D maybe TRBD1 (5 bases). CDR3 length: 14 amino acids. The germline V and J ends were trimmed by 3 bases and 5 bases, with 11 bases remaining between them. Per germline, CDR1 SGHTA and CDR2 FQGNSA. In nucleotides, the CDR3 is TGTGCCAGCAGCTTTGGGGGGAGGGATCAGCCCCAGCATTTT. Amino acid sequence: CASSFGGRDQPQHF.

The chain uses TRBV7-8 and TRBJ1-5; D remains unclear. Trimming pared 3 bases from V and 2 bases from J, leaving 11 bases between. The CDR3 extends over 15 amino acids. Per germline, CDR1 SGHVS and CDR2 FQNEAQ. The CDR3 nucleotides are TGTGCCAGCAGCTTGGGTTGGGTGGGCAATCAGCCCCAGCATTTT. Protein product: CASSLGWVGNQPQHF.

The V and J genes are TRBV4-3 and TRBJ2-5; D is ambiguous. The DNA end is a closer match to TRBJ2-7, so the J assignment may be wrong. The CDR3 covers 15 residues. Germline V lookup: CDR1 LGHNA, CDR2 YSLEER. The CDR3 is CASSQERSGLYEQYF. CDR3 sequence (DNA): TGCGCCAGCAGCCAAGAAAGGTCTGGGCTTTACGAGCAGTACTTC.

This CDR3 reads CASSPWTAPDTQYF. As DNA, the CDR3 is TGTGCCAGCAGCCCGTGGACAGCCCCAGATACGCAGTATTTT. The V and J genes are TRBV7-6 and TRBJ2-3; TRBD1 might be the D (6 bases). Germline CDR1 SGHVS, CDR2 FNYEAQ. CDR3 size: 14 residues. Trimming pared 5 bases from V and 4 bases from J, leaving 13 bases between.

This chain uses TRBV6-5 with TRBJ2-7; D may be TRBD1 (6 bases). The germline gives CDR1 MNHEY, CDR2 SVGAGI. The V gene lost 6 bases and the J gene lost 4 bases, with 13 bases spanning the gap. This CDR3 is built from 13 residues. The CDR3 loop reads CASSDTGTYEQYF. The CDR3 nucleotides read TGTGCCAGCAGCGACACAGGGACGTACGAGCAGTACTTC.

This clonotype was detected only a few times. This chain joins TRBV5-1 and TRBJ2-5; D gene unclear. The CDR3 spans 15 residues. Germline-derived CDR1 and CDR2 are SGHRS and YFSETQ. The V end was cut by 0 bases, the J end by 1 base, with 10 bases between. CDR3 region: CASSLEGNTQETQYF. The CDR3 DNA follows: TGCGCCAGCAGCTTGGAAGGGAACACCCAAGAGACCCAGTACTTC.

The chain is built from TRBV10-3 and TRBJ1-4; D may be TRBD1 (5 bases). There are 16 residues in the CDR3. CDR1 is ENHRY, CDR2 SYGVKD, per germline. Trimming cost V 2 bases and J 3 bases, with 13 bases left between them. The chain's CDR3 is CAISEVRGLANEKLFF. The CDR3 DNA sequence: TGTGCCATCAGTGAGGTCCGGGGGTTAGCTAATGAAAAACTGTTTTTT.

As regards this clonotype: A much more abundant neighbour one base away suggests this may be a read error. For the CDR3, the DNA is TGTGCCAGCGGTCCCTCAGGTGGGACCCAGTACTTC. Translation: CASGPSGGTQYF. The chain is built from TRBV6-5 and TRBJ2-5, with D unresolved. The germline V gene has CDR1 MNHEY and CDR2 SVGAGI. The CDR3 extends over 12 amino acids. The V end was cut by 8 bases, the J end by 7 bases, with 14 bases between.

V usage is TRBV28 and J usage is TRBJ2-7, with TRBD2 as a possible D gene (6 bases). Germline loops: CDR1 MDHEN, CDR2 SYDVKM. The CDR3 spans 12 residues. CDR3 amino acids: CASGLSNYEQYF. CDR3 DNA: TGTGCGTCGGGACTCTCCAACTACGAGCAGTACTTC.

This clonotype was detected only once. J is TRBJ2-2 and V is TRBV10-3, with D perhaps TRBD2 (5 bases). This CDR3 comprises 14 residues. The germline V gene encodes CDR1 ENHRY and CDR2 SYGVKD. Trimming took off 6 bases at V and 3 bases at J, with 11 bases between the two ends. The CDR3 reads CAIRNQRDTGELFF. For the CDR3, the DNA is TGTGCCATCAGGAATCAGAGGGACACCGGGGAGCTGTTTTTT.

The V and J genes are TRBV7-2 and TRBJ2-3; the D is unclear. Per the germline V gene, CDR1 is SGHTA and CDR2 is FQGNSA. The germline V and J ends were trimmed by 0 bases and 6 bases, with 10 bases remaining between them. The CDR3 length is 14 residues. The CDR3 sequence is CASSLATPQDTQYF. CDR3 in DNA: TGTGCCAGCAGCTTAGCCACTCCGCAGGATACGCAGTATTTT.

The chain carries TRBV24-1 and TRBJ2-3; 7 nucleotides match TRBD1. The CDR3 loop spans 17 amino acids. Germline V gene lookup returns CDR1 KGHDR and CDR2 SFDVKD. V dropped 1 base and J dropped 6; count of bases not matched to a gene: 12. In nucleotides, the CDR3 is TGTGCCACCAGTGATTTTGGATTCGATAGGGGGCATGATACGCAGTATTTT. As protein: CATSDFGFDRGHDTQYF.

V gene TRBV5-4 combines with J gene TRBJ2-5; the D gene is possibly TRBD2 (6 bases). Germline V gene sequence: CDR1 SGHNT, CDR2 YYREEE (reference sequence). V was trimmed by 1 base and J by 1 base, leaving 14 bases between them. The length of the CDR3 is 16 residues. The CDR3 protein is CASSLLGGELQETQYF. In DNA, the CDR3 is TGTGCCAGCAGCTTGCTCGGGGGAGAACTCCAAGAGACCCAGTACTTC.

CDR3 DNA sequence: TGTGCCAGCAGTGTGCCATCCGGGACAGGAACCTACGAGCAGTACTTC. This codes for CASSVPSGTGTYEQYF. The J gene is TRBJ2-4, the V gene TRBV28; 8 bases are shared with TRBD1. The end of the DNA is better explained by TRBJ2-7, so the J call may be wrong. The CDR3 has 16 residues. Germline assignment: CDR1 MDHEN and CDR2 SYDVKM.

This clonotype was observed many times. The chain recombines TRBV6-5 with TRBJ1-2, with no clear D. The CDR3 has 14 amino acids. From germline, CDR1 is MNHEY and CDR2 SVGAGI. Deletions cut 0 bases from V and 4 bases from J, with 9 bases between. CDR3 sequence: CASSYSNPIYGYTF. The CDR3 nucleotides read TGTGCCAGCAGTTACTCGAATCCCATCTATGGCTACACCTTC.

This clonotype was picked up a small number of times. CDR3 nucleotides: TGTGCCAGCAGTCCCTTGACAGGCCCTACCGGGGAGCTGTTTTTT. Its protein is CASSPLTGPTGELFF. The gene calls are TRBV12-3 or TRBV12-4 and TRBJ2-2; weak D call: TRBD1 (6 bases). V lost 5 bases and J lost 5, with 15 bases in between. There are 15 residues in the CDR3.

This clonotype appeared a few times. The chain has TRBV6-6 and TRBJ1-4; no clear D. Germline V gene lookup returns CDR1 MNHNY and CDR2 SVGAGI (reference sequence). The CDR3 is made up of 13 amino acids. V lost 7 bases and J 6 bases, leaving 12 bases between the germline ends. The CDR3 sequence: CASKSFTHEKLFF. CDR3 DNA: TGTGCCAGCAAAAGCTTTACCCATGAAAAACTGTTTTTT.

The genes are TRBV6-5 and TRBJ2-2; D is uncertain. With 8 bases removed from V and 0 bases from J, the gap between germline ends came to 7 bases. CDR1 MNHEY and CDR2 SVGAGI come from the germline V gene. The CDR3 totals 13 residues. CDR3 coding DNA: TGTGCCAGCTTACACGCGAACACCGGGGAGCTGTTTTTT. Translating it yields CASLHANTGELFF.

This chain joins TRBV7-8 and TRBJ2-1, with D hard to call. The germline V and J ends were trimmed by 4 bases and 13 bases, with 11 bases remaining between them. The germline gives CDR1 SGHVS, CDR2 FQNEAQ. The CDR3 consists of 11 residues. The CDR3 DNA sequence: TGTGCCAGCAGCTCCTCCGCCGTTCAGTTCTTC. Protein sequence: CASSSSAVQFF. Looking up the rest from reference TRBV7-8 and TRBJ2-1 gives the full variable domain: GAGVSQSPRYKVAKRGQDVALRCDPISGHVSLFWYQQALGQGPEFLTYFQNEAQLDKSGLPSDRFFAERPEGSVSTLKIQRTQQEDSAVYLCASSSSAVQFFGPGTRLTVL.

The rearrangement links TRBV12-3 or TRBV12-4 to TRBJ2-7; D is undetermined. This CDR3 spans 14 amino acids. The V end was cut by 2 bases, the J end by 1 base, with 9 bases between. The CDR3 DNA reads TGTGCCAGCAGTTTATATGGCATATCCTACGAGCAGTACTTC. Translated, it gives CASSLYGISYEQYF.

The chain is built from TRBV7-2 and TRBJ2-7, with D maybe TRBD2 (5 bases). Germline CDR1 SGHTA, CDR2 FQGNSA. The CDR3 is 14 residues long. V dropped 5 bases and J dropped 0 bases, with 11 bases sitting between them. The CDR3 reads CASSEDFSSYEQYF. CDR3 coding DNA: TGTGCCAGCAGCGAGGACTTTAGCTCCTACGAGCAGTACTTC.

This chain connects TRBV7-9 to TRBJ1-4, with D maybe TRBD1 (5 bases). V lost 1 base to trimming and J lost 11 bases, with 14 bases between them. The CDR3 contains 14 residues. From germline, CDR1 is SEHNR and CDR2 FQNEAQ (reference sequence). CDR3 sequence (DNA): TGTGCCAGCAGCTTAGGGCAGGGTTCGAATAAACTGTTTTTT. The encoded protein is CASSLGQGSNKLFF.